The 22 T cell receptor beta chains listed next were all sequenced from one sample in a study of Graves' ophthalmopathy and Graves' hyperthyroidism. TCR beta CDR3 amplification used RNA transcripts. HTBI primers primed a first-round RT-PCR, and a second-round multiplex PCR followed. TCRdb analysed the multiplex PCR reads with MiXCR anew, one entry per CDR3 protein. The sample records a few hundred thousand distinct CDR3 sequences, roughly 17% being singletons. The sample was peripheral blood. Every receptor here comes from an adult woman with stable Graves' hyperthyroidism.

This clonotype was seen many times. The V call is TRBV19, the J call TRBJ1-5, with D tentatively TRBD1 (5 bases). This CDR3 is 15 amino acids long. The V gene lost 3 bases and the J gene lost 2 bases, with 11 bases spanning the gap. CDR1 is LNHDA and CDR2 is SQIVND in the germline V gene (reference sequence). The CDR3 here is CASSIMGPGNQPQHF. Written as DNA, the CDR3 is TGTGCCAGTAGTATTATGGGACCCGGCAATCAGCCCCAGCATTTT.

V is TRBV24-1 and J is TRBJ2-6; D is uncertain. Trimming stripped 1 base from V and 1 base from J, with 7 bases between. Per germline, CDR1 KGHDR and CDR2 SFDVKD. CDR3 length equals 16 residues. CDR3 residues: CATSDFSLSGANVLTF. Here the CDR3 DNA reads TGTGCCACCAGTGATTTTTCCCTTTCTGGGGCCAACGTCCTGACTTTC.

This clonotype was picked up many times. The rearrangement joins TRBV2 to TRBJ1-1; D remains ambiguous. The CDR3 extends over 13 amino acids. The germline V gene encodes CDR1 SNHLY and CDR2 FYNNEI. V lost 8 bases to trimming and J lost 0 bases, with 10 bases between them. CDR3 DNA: TGTGCCAGCGGGGTAGCCATGAACACTGAAGCTTTCTTT. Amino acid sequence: CASGVAMNTEAFF. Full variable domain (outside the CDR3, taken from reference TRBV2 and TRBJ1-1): EPEVTQTPSHQVTQMGQEVILRCVPISNHLYFYWYRQILGQKVEFLVSFYNNEISEKSEIFDDQFSVERPDGSNFTLKIRSTKLEDSAMYFCASGVAMNTEAFFGQGTRLTVV.

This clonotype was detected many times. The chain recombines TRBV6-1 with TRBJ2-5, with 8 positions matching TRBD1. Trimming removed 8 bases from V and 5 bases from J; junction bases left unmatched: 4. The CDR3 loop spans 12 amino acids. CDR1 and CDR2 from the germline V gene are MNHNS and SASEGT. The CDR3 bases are TGTGCCAGCCAGGGGGCATGGGAGACCCAGTACTTC. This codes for CASQGAWETQYF.

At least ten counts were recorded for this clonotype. CDR3 sequence (DNA): TGTGCCGGTCGGGACGGGTTAGTTACTAAGGAAGCTTTCTTT. The encoded protein is CAGRDGLVTKEAFF. The chain combines TRBV30 with TRBJ1-1; D may be TRBD1 (5 bases). This CDR3 is 14 amino acids long. The germline V and J ends were trimmed by 8 bases and 8 bases, with 24 bases remaining between them. Germline-derived CDR1 and CDR2 are GTSNPN and SVGIG (reference sequence).

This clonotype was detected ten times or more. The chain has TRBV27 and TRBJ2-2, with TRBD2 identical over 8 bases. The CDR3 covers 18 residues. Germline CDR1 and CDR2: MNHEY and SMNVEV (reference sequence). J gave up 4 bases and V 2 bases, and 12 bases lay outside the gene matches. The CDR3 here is CASSLQAGTRQPTGELFF. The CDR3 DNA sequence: TGTGCCAGCAGTTTACAAGCAGGGACTAGACAACCCACCGGGGAGCTGTTTTTT.

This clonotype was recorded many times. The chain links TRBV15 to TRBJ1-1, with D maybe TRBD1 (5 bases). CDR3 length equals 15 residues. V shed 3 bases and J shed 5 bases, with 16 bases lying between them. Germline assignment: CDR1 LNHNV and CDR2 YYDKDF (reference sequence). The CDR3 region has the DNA TGTGCCACCAGCAGGGACCTTGGGGGGAGGACTGAAGCTTTCTTT. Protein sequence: CATSRDLGGRTEAFF.

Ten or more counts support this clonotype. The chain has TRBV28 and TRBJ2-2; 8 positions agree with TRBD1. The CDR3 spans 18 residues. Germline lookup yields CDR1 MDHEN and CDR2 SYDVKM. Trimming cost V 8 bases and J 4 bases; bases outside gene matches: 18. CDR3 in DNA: TGTGCCAGCCGCGAACAGTCAGGGGGCGCTTCGGGCACCGGGGAGCTGTTTTTT. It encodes CASREQSGGASGTGELFF.

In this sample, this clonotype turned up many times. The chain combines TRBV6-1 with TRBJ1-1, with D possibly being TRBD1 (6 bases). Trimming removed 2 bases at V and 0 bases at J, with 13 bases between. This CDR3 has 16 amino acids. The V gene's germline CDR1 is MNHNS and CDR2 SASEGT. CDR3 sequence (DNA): TGTGCCAGCAGTGAATATTGGGGGCCGTTGAACACTGAAGCTTTCTTT. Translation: CASSEYWGPLNTEAFF.

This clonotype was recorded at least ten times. The CDR3 region is CASSPTGTVKETQYF. The CDR3 DNA follows: TGTGCCAGCAGCCCCACCGGGACGGTGAAAGAGACCCAGTACTTC. This chain connects TRBV11-2 to TRBJ2-5; D possibly uses TRBD1 or TRBD2 (5 bases each). Trimming shortened V by 5 bases and J by 3 bases, and 16 bases separated the two germline ends. CDR3 length: 15 residues. CDR1 and CDR2 (germline): SGHAT, FQNNGV. Combining the CDR3 with reference TRBV11-2 and TRBJ2-5 gives the whole variable domain EAGVAQSPRYKIIEKRQSVAFWCNPISGHATLYWYQQILGQGPKLLIQFQNNGVVDDSQLPKDRFSAERLKGVDSTLKIQPAKLEDSAVYLCASSPTGTVKETQYFGPGTRLLVL.

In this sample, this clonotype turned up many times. This chain's CDR3 is CATSDQDRATGELFF. DNA for the CDR3: TGTGCCACCAGTGACCAAGACAGGGCTACCGGGGAGCTGTTTTTT. V is TRBV24-1 and J is TRBJ2-2, with 7 bases matching TRBD1. V trimming: 4 bases; J trimming: 5 bases; junction bases outside the gene matches: 6. This CDR3 spans 15 amino acids. Germline CDR1 reads KGHDR; CDR2 reads SFDVKD.

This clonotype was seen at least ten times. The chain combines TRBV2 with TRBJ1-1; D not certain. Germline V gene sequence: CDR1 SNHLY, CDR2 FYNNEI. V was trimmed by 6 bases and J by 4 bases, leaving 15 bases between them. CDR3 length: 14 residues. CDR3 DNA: TGTGCCAGCAGGGGGAAGTACTTCGGCACTGAAGCTTTCTTT. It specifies CASRGKYFGTEAFF.

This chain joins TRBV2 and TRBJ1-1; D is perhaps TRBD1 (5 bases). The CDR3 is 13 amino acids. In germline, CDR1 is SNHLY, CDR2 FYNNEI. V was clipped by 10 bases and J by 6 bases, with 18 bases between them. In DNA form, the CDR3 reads TGTGCCACACAAGGGCAGGGCCAATCTGAAGCTTTCTTT. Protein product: CATQGQGQSEAFF.

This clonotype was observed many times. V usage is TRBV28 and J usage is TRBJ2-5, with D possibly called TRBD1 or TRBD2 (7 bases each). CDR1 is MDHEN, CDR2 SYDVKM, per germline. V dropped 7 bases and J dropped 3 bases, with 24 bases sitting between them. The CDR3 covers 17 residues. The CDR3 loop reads CASNVLGRGRTEETQYF. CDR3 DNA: TGTGCCAGCAACGTTCTGGGGAGGGGGCGCACGGAAGAGACCCAGTACTTC.

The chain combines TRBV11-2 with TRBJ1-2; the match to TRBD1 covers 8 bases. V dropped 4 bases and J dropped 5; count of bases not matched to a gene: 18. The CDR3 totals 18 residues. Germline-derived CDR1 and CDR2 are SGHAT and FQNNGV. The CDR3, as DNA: TGTGCCAGCAGCTACACCAGACAGGGGTATCGGGGGAAATATGGCTACACCTTC. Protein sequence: CASSYTRQGYRGKYGYTF.

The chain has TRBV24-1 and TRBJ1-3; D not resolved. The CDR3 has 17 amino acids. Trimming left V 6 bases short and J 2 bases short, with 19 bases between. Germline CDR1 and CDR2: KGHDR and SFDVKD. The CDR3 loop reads CATSKCLMRFPGNTIYF. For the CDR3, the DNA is TGTGCCACCAGTAAGTGCCTTATGAGGTTCCCTGGAAACACCATATATTTT.

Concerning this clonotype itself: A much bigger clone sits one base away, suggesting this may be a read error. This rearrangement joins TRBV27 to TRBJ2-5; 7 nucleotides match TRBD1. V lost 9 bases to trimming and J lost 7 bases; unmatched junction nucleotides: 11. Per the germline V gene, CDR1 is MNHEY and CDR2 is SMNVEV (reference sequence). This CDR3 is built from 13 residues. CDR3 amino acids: CASRRGGGRTQYF. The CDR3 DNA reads TGTGCCAGTCGGAGAGGGGGCGGTAGGACCCAGTACTTC.

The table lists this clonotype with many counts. The CDR3 spells CASSSESGVYEQYF. CDR3 nucleotide sequence: TGTGCCAGCAGCTCCGAATCGGGAGTCTACGAGCAGTACTTC. The chain joins TRBV7-8 to TRBJ2-7, with a tentative D call TRBD2 (6 bases). V dropped 4 bases and J dropped 3 bases, with 13 bases sitting between them. The CDR3 runs 14 residues. Germline V gene lookup returns CDR1 SGHVS and CDR2 FQNEAQ.

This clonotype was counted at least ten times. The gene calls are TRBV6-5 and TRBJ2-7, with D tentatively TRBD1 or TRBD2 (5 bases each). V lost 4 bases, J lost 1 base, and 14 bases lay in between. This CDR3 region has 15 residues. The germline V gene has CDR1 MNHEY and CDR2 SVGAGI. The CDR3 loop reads CASSSSGTPSYEQYF. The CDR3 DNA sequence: TGTGCCAGCAGTTCATCCGGGACGCCTTCCTACGAGCAGTACTTC.

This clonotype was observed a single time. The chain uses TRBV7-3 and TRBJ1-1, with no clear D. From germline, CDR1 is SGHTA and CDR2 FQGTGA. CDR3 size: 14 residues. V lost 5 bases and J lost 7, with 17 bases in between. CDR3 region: CASSPSAVWSEAFF. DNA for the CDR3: TGTGCCAGCAGCCCTTCAGCAGTGTGGAGTGAAGCTTTCTTT.

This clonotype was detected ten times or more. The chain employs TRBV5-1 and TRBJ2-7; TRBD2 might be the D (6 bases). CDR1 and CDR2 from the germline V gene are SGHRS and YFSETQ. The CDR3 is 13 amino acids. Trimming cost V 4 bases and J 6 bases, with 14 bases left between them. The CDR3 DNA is TGCGCCAGCAGCGTGGGCCAGGGAGGCGAGCAGTACTTC. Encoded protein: CASSVGQGGEQYF.

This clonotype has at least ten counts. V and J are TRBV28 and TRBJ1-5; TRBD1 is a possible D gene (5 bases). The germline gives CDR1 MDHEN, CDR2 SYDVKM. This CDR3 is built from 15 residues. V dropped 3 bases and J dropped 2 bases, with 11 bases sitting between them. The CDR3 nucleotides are TGTGCCAGCAGTTTTGGGGGAAGGGGCAATCAGCCCCAGCATTTT. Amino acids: CASSFGGRGNQPQHF.